This is a list of T cell receptor beta chains from one sample in a study of shared clonotypes between healthy human individuals. Only in-frame clones appear in the TCRdb table, and some are missing; sequencing was by immunoSEQ multiplex PCR. The sample carries roughly 500,000 clones, less than 85% recorded once. The specimen was PBMCs. The source is a woman aged 40 to 50 in good health. Some clones in this sample may be carry-over from other donors' samples. CDR3s leave out the opening cysteine and the closing phenylalanine or tryptophan. The D gene is left open where the match is weak.

d_call j_call v_call cdr3_aa
TRBD2 TRBJ2-5 TRBV5-4 ASSGALAGETQY
TRBD2 TRBJ2-3 TRBV5-1 ASRGLAGTDTQY
. TRBJ2-7 TRBV18 ASSPPGEGEQY
TRBD1 TRBJ2-7 TRBV9 ASSVGQGASYEQY
. TRBJ2-7 TRBV29-1 SVEEGREQY
TRBD2 TRBJ2-5 TRBV4-1 ASSQSGRETQY
TRBD2 TRBJ2-2 TRBV9 ASSGRGYTGELF
TRBD1 TRBJ2-1 TRBV28 ASSPGGGSYNEQF
TRBD2 TRBJ2-3 TRBV6-4 ASSDLAGGPDTQY
TRBD2 TRBJ2-1 TRBV6-4 ASSALAGEGNEQF
. TRBJ2-3 TRBV5-1 ASSLGDTQY
TRBD2 TRBJ2-1 TRBV19 ASSATSDSYNEQF
. TRBJ1-3 TRBV9 ASSVEAPGTGNTIY
TRBD1 TRBJ2-5 TRBV7-8 ASSPDRVIQTQY
. TRBJ2-2 TRBV18 ASSPPVEQGKPNTGELF
TRBD2 TRBJ2-7 TRBV9 ASSVSGSRYEQY
TRBD2 TRBJ2-3 TRBV10-2 ASSDRTSGIPDTQY
. TRBJ1-1 TRBV28 ASSSAAEAF
TRBD1 TRBJ2-6 TRBV5-1 AGSPGTGRSGANVLT
TRBD1 TRBJ2-1 TRBV7-9 ASSQDRAGLGYNEQF
TRBD2 TRBJ2-5 TRBV7-9 ASSLGLAGEGETQY
TRBD1 TRBJ2-1 TRBV7-9 ASSYGGTGLYNEQF
. TRBJ1-2 TRBV10-3 AISESKGQGHGYT
. TRBJ2-1 TRBV11-2 ASSFVGGMVDEQF
. TRBJ1-2 TRBV28 ASSPGFRGYT
. TRBJ2-3 TRBV6-6 ASSPGGDDTQY
. TRBJ2-4 TRBV2 ASSEGGRGIQY
. TRBJ2-7 TRBV4-1 ASSQGSGLLTGANYEQY
TRBD2 TRBJ2-1 TRBV6-5 ASSYLGRDEQF
. TRBJ2-2 TRBV5-1 ASSLRGLSGELF
TRBD2 TRBJ2-7 TRBV28 ASSQAGSYEQY
TRBD1 TRBJ1-3 TRBV18 ASSPRNRGSLGNTIY
TRBD1 TRBJ1-1 TRBV29-1 SVHYGTAKEAF
TRBD2 TRBJ2-1 TRBV5-4 ASSSPGLALGNEQF
TRBD1 TRBJ2-1 TRBV11-3 ASSLGTGRFNEQF
. TRBJ2-7 TRBV11-2 ASSFSTDREQY
TRBD2 . TRBV7-9 ASSPQGSGGNEQY
. TRBJ2-7 TRBV28 ASRTQGSYEQY
TRBD2 TRBJ2-2 TRBV4-2 ASSHGGAGWDTGELF
TRBD2 TRBJ2-2 TRBV4-1 ASSLQGLAGGLDTGELF
. TRBJ2-7 TRBV7-2 ASSFGGTTEQY
. TRBJ2-5 TRBV5-1 ASRPGPEETQY
. TRBJ1-4 TRBV29-1 SVEDGLNEKLF
. TRBJ2-7 TRBV6-1 ASSEGPLGYEQY
. TRBJ2-7 TRBV29-1 SVEGGHESYEQY
. TRBJ2-5 TRBV18 ASSPRTRTETQY
. TRBJ2-5 TRBV7-7 ASSLDPAVQETQY